Listed here is a single TCR beta chain. The antigen remains undetermined. The data derive from a study of OX40 agonist ivuxolimab in advanced cancers. This table comes from immunoSEQ multiplex PCR, and its TCRdb copy is limited to in-frame clones, with some not included. The sample holds 50,000 or so clones; approximately 91% are singletons and the top ten take around an eighth. Germline V gives CDR1 MDHEN, CDR2 SYDVKM. Trimming at V came to 5 bases and at J to 0 bases, leaving 3 bases not matched to a gene. The CDR3 is made up of 14 amino acids. Points from the study as a whole: Among expanded peripheral T cells, antigen specificity went undetermined. CD8+ T cells were the subset that, on average, had more expanded clones than CD4+.

The clonotype originates from an adult with an advanced solid tumor such as melanoma, head and neck, liver or kidney cancer. Sequences were derived from CD4+ or CD8+ T cells sorted from blood, sampled in a trial of the OX40 agonist ivuxolimab. The chain links TRBV28 to TRBJ1-2; 7 bases line up with TRBD1. As DNA, the CDR3 is TGTGCCAGCAGTCCCGACAGGGCTAACTATGGCTACACCTTC. This encodes CASSPDRANYGYTF.